The T cell receptor beta chain described here comes from a study of blood T cells in healthy people across ages. The germline V gene has CDR1 SGHAT and CDR2 FQNNGV. The V end was cut by 8 bases, the J end by 2 bases, with 12 bases between. The length of the CDR3 is 13 residues. The second PCR ran about 7 to 12 cycles with a sample-barcoded 5' primer and J-beta primers. TCRdb processed the 5' RACE reads anew with MiXCR; each CDR3 protein has one entry. The sample shows about 1.7 million distinct CDR3 sequences, roughly 28% of them seen only once. This clonotype was observed many times. This TCR was sampled from a woman in her twenties or thirties in good health. The sequenced sample consisted of blood. The chain recombines TRBV11-2 with TRBJ1-2, with D perhaps TRBD1 (6 bases). Here the CDR3 reads CASGTGPNYGYTF. The CDR3 DNA is TGTGCCAGCGGAACAGGGCCCAACTATGGCTACACCTTC.